This TCR beta chain stems from a study of blood T cell repertoires in COVID-19. The overall study: The analysed material was cDNA or gDNA that came from T cells, B-cell-depleted T cells, or PBMCs.

Donors were grouped by their self-reported clinical history. Among Cohort 3 donors, those recovered had two negative PCRs, clearance, or symptom resolution. The protocol was immunoSEQ multiplex PCR, while the TCRdb copy is restricted to in-frame clones and leaves out a portion. The data contain about 400,000 clones, about nine tenths of them singletons. This clonotype was sampled from a woman in her 30s who had recovered from COVID-19. The specimen was PBMCs or T cells enriched from blood (not recorded which).

CDR3 nucleotides: TGCGCCAGCGCAGATGTTAGGAGCTCCTACGAGCAGTACTTC. Translated, it gives CASADVRSSYEQYF. The chain joins TRBV5-1 to TRBJ2-7; D not certain. Trimming shortened V by 7 bases and J by 0 bases, and 14 bases separated the two germline ends. The CDR3 extends over 14 amino acids. Per the germline V gene, CDR1 is SGHRS and CDR2 is YFSETQ.